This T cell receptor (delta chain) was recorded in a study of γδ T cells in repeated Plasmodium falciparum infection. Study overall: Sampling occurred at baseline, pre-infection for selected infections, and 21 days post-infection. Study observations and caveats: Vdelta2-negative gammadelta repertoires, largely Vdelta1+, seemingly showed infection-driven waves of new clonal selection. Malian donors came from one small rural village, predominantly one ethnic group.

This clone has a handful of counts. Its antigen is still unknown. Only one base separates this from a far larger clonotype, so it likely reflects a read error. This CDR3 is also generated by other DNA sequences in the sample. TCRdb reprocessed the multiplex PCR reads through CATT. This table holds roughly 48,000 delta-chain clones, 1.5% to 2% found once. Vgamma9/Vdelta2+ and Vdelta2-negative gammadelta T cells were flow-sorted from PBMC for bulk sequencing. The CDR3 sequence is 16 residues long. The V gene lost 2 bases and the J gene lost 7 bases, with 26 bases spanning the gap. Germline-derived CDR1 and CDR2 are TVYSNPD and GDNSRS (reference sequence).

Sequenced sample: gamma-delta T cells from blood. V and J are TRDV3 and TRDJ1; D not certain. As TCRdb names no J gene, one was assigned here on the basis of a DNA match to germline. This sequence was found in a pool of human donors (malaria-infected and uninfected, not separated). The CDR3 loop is CAFFAGTYPGLGKLIF. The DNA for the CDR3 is TGTGCCTTTTTTGCGGGAACTTACCCGGGCCTCGGTAAACTCATCTTT.